These 18 T cell receptor beta chains were all obtained from the same sample, sequenced in a study of patients and donors after allogeneic stem cell transplantation. TCRdb fed the RT-PCR reads into MiXCR, producing one record per CDR3 protein. The sample gives about 31,000 distinct CDR3 sequences, 6.5% to 7% of which show up once; approximately 30% is in the top ten. Sequencing used blood, either unsorted or a sorted T cell fraction (not recorded which). The receptor set was obtained from a human donor who was either an allogeneic HSCT recipient or a stem cell or donor lymphocyte infusion donor (not recorded which). It is not recorded whose cells these are; they may come from a transplant donor.

A word on this clonotype: At one end the junction does not follow the germline gene, possibly because of a read error. The J gene is TRBJ2-3, the V gene TRBV20-1, with 11 bases lining up with TRBD2. CDR3 size: 15 residues. From germline, CDR1 is DFQATT and CDR2 SNEGSKA (reference sequence). The CDR3 DNA follows: TGCAGTGCTAATCGACTAGCGGGGAACACACATACGCAGTATTTT. Amino acid sequence: CSANRLAGNTHTQYF.

There are many counts of this clonotype. This chain connects TRBV29-1 to TRBJ2-5; no firm D call. Germline V gene data show CDR1 as SQVTM and CDR2 as ANQGSEA. This CDR3 region has 12 residues. The V end was cut by 7 bases, the J end by 5 bases, with 14 bases between. The CDR3 here is CSAKHPAETQYF. CDR3 nucleotide sequence: TGCAGCGCCAAACACCCGGCGGAGACCCAGTACTTC.

This clonotype has a handful of counts. V is TRBV24-1 and J is TRBJ2-5; 8 positions agree with TRBD1. CDR3 length: 13 amino acids. V lost 7 bases, J lost 2 bases, and 2 bases stayed unmatched. The germline V gene has CDR1 KGHDR and CDR2 SFDVKD. The DNA of the CDR3 is TGTGCCACCAGGAGGACAGGGCAAGAGACCCAGTACTTC. It encodes CATRRTGQETQYF.

This clonotype came up many times. This chain joins TRBV6-2 or TRBV6-3 and TRBJ1-2; no firm D call. The CDR3 is made up of 15 amino acids. Per the germline V gene, CDR1 is MNHEY and CDR2 is SVGEGT. V was clipped by 2 bases and J by 4 bases, with 14 bases between them. CDR3 residues: CASSYGSGEVYGYTF. CDR3 bases: TGTGCCAGCAGTTACGGCAGCGGGGAGGTCTATGGCTACACCTTC.

Regarding this clonotype: This may be a read error, as it is one base from a much larger clone. The J gene is TRBJ2-1, the V gene TRBV11-3; 11 nucleotides agree with TRBD2. The CDR3 covers 16 residues. The germline V gene has CDR1 SGHNT and CDR2 YENEEA. The CDR3 loop is CASSSASGRIYNERFF. CDR3 bases: TGTGCCAGCAGTTCCGCTAGCGGGAGGATTTACAATGAGCGGTTCTTC.

This clonotype was found many times. DNA of the CDR3: TGTGCCAGCAGCCAGGGGTATCCCGGGGAGCTGTTTTTT. Translation gives CASSQGYPGELFF. This chain joins TRBV7-3 and TRBJ2-2; tentatively, D is TRBD1 (6 bases). V was shortened by 5 bases and J by 6 bases, with 10 bases between the two germline ends. There are 13 residues in the CDR3. The germline V gene has CDR1 SGHTA and CDR2 FQGTGA.

This rearrangement joins TRBV2 to TRBJ2-1; D not certain. Germline V gene data show CDR1 as SNHLY and CDR2 as FYNNEI. The CDR3 has 11 residues. V lost 6 bases and J 6 bases, leaving 6 bases between the germline ends. This chain's CDR3 is CASRPLNEQFF. The DNA for the CDR3 is TGTGCCAGCAGACCCCTCAATGAGCAGTTCTTC.

Judged by abundance, this clonotype is medium-sized. This chain uses TRBV15 with TRBJ1-1, with D unclear. The CDR3 consists of 14 residues. Germline V lookup: CDR1 LNHNV, CDR2 YYDKDF (reference sequence). The V end lost 3 bases, the J end lost 6 bases, and 14 bases lay between the germline ends. DNA of the CDR3: TGTGCCACCAGCAGGCTGACTGATGGCGCTGAAGCTTTCTTT. Its translation: CATSRLTDGAEAFF. Together with reference TRBV15 and TRBJ1-1, the CDR3 gives the full variable domain: DAMVIQNPRYQVTQFGKPVTLSCSQTLNHNVMYWYQQKSSQAPKLLFHYYDKDFNNEADTPDNFQSRRPNTSFCFLDIRSPGLGDTAMYLCATSRLTDGAEAFFGQGTRLTVV.

This clonotype was detected only a few times. V is TRBV5-1 and J is TRBJ1-4; weak D call: TRBD1 (5 bases). V lost 3 bases and J 7 bases, leaving 16 bases between the germline ends. The CDR3 totals 15 residues. Germline V gives CDR1 SGHRS, CDR2 YFSETQ. Here the CDR3 reads CASSSSGTGGEKLFF. As DNA, the CDR3 is TGCGCCAGCAGCTCCTCCGGGACGGGAGGTGAAAAACTGTTTTTT.

This clonotype was counted between two and nine times. The gene calls are TRBV18 and TRBJ2-1; possible D gene TRBD2, 6 bases. This CDR3 contains 13 residues. Trimming pared 5 bases from V and 6 bases from J, leaving 11 bases between. Germline CDR1 reads KGHSH; CDR2 reads LQKENI. The CDR3 DNA is TGTGCCAGCTCAGTACTAGCAGGCAATGAGCAGTTCTTC. Protein product: CASSVLAGNEQFF.

This clonotype appeared many times. CDR3 coding DNA: TGTGCCAGCACCCTGGGGGGGGCTTGGGGAAACACCATATATTTT. This translates into CASTLGGAWGNTIYF. This sequence joins TRBV28 and TRBJ1-3, with D possibly TRBD1 on 6 matching bases. Trimming took off 7 bases at V and 4 bases at J, with 17 bases between the two ends. Germline V lookup: CDR1 MDHEN, CDR2 SYDVKM. The CDR3 sequence is 15 residues long.

This chain joins TRBV11-2 and TRBJ2-7, with TRBD2 as a possible D gene (5 bases). The CDR3 consists of 14 residues. CDR1 SGHAT and CDR2 FQNNGV come from the germline V gene. V was pared by 7 bases and J by 0 bases, with 13 bases between. The CDR3 is CASTSRGFSYEQYF. CDR3 DNA: TGTGCCAGCACCTCCCGGGGTTTCTCCTACGAGCAGTACTTC. Together with reference TRBV11-2 and TRBJ2-7, the CDR3 gives the full variable domain: EAGVAQSPRYKIIEKRQSVAFWCNPISGHATLYWYQQILGQGPKLLIQFQNNGVVDDSQLPKDRFSAERLKGVDSTLKIQPAKLEDSAVYLCASTSRGFSYEQYFGPGTRLTVT.

In this sample, this clonotype turned up many times. A junction end diverges from the germline sequence, so it may reflect a read error. The V gene is TRBV24-1, the J gene TRBJ2-3, with TRBD2 as a possible D gene (6 bases). The CDR3 spans 16 residues. Germline loops: CDR1 KGHDR, CDR2 SFDVKD. In nucleotides, the CDR3 is TGTGCCACCAGTGATCCCGAGCTAGCGAGCAGAGATACGCAGTATTTT. It specifies CATSDPELASRDTQYF.

This chain links TRBV7-9 with TRBJ2-3; D may be TRBD2 (6 bases). V was pared by 3 bases and J by 5 bases, with 9 bases between. CDR3 length: 13 residues. CDR1 and CDR2 (germline): SEHNR, FQNEAQ (reference sequence). The CDR3 region is CASSFWGEDTQYF. In DNA form, the CDR3 reads TGTGCCAGCAGCTTTTGGGGGGAAGATACGCAGTATTTT.

This clonotype was observed a handful of times. The rearrangement uses TRBV14 and TRBJ2-1; 9 bases map to TRBD2. Germline V gene data show CDR1 as SGHDN and CDR2 as FVKESK. J lost 8 bases, V lost 0 bases, and 11 bases had no gene match. This CDR3 has 17 residues. In DNA form, the CDR3 reads TGTGCCAGCAGCCAAGACTGGCGGGAGGGCCTTTCCTATGAGCAGTTCTTC. This encodes CASSQDWREGLSYEQFF.

The gene calls are TRBV28 and TRBJ2-5, with 11 nucleotides matching TRBD2. Germline assignment: CDR1 MDHEN and CDR2 SYDVKM. The V gene end was trimmed by 7 bases and the J gene end by 5 bases; junction bases not matched to a gene: 12. There are 16 residues in the CDR3. As DNA, the CDR3 is TGTGCCAGCACCAAGGGGCTAGCGGGAGGTACGGAGACCCAGTACTTC. It yields the protein CASTKGLAGGTETQYF.

This clonotype was seen many times. J is TRBJ1-5 and V is TRBV6-6, with D perhaps TRBD1 (6 bases). The germline V and J ends were trimmed by 0 bases and 0 bases, with 9 bases remaining between them. This CDR3 has 16 residues. Germline lookup yields CDR1 MNHNY and CDR2 SVGAGI (reference sequence). The CDR3 nucleotides read TGTGCCAGCAGTTACTCTCAGGGGATTAGCAATCAGCCCCAGCATTTT. This gives the protein CASSYSQGISNQPQHF.

This chain links TRBV3-1 with TRBJ2-7; D is possibly TRBD2 (5 bases). The germline V and J ends were trimmed by 1 base and 1 base, with 11 bases remaining between them. In germline, CDR1 is LGHDT, CDR2 YNNKEL (reference sequence). The CDR3 totals 15 residues. The CDR3 DNA follows: TGTGCCAGCAGCCAAGGTCCCACGGGATCCTACGAGCAGTACTTC. This sequence encodes CASSQGPTGSYEQYF.